The present entry profiles one TCR beta chain with its context. The data were obtained in a study of control samples from healthy donors and cancer patients. Only in-frame clones appear in the TCRdb table, and some are missing; sequencing was by immunoSEQ multiplex PCR. The sample includes 100,000 to 150,000 clones, around nine tenths of them seen just once. CDR3 length: 15 residues. CDR1 SGHTA and CDR2 FQGTGA come from the germline V gene. V was clipped by 5 bases and J by 2 bases; unmatched bases: 6. The V and J genes are TRBV7-3 and TRBJ1-1; TRBD1 matches 9 bases. The sample comprised blood. The receptor was isolated from a middle-aged man in good health. DNA of the CDR3: TGTGCCAGCAGCCCACGGACAGGGGTAAACACTGAAGCTTTCTTT. Its translation is CASSPRTGVNTEAFF.